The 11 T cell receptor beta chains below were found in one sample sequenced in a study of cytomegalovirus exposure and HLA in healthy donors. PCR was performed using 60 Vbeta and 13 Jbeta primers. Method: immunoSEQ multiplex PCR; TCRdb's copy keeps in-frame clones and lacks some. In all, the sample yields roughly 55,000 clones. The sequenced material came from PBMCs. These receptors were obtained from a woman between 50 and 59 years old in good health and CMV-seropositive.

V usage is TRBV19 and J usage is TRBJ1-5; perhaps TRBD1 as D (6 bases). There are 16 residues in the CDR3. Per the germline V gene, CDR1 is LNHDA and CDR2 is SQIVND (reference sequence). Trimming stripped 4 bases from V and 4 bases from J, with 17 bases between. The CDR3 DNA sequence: TGTGCCAGTAGTACTATAACGACAGGCGCAAATCAGCCCCAGCATTTT. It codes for CASSTITTGANQPQHF.

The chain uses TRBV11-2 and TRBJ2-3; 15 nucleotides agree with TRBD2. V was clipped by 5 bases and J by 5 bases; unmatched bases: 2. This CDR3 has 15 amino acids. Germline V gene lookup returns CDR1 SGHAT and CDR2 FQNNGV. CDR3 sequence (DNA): TGTGCCAGCAGCCTGGGACTAGCGGGGGGAGATACGCAGTATTTT. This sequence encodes CASSLGLAGGDTQYF. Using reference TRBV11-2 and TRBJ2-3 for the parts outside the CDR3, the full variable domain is EAGVAQSPRYKIIEKRQSVAFWCNPISGHATLYWYQQILGQGPKLLIQFQNNGVVDDSQLPKDRFSAERLKGVDSTLKIQPAKLEDSAVYLCASSLGLAGGDTQYFGPGTRLTVL.

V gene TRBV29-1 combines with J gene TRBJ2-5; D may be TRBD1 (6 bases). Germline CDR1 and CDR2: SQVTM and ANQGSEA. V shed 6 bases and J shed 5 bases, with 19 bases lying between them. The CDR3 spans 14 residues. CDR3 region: CSVVGQILSETQYF. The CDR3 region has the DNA TGCAGCGTGGTAGGACAGATCCTCTCTGAGACCCAGTACTTC.

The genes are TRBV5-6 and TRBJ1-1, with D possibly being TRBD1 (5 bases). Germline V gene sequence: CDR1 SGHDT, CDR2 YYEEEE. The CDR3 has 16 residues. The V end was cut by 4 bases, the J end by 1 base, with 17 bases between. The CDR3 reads CASSPRGRARNTEAFF. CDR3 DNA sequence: TGTGCCAGCAGCCCCCGGGGGAGGGCGCGGAACACTGAAGCTTTCTTT.

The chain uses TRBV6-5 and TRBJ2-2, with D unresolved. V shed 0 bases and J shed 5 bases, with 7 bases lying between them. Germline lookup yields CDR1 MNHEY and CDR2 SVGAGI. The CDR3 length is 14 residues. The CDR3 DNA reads TGTGCCAGCAGTTACTCGATCTATACCGGGGAGCTGTTTTTT. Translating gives CASSYSIYTGELFF.

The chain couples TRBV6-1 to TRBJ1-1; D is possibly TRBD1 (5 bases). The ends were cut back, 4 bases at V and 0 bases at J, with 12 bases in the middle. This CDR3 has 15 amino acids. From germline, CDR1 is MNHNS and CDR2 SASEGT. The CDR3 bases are TGTGCCAGCAGTGGTTCGCCAGGGATGAACACTGAAGCTTTCTTT. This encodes CASSGSPGMNTEAFF.

Here the CDR3 DNA reads TGTGCCAGCAGCCGACGCGGACAGGATACCTACGAGCAGTACTTC. Its translation is CASSRRGQDTYEQYF. The chain couples TRBV7-2 to TRBJ2-7; 7 bases are a match to TRBD1. CDR1 is SGHTA and CDR2 is FQGNSA in the germline V gene. The CDR3 extends over 15 amino acids. J was trimmed by 2 bases and V by 5 bases; bases with no gene match: 9.

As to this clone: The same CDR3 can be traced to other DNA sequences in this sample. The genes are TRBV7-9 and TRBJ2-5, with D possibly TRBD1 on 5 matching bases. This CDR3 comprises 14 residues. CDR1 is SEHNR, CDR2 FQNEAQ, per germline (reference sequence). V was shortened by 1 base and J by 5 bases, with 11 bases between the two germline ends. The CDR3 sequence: CASSLGAGPETQYF. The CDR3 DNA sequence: TGTGCCAGCAGCTTAGGAGCAGGGCCGGAGACCCAGTACTTC. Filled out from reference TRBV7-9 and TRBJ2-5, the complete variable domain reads DTGVSQNPRHKITKRGQNVTFRCDPISEHNRLYWYRQTLGQGPEFLTYFQNEAQLEKSRLLSDRFSAERPKGSFSTLEIQRTEQGDSAMYLCASSLGAGPETQYFGPGTRLLVL.

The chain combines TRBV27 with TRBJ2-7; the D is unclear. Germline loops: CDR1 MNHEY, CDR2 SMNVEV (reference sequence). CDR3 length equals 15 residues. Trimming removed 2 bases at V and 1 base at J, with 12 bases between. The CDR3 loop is CASSLMGYSSYEQYF. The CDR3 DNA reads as TGTGCCAGCAGTTTAATGGGCTACTCTTCCTACGAGCAGTACTTC.

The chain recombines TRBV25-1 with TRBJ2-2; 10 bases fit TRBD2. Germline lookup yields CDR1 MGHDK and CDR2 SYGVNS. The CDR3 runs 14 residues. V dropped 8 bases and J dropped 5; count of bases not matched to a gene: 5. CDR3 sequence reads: CASRKTSGTGELFF. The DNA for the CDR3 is TGTGCCAGCCGAAAGACTAGCGGGACCGGGGAGCTGTTTTTT.

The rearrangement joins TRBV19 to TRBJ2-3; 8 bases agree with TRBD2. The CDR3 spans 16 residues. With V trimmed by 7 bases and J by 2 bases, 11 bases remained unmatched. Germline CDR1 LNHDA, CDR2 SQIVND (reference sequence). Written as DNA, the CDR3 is TGTGCCAGTACCACGACGGGGGGGGGACCCACAGATACGCAGTATTTT. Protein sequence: CASTTTGGGPTDTQYF.